The rows below give T cell receptor beta chains drawn from one sample of a study of cytomegalovirus exposure and HLA in healthy donors. Sequencing used immunoSEQ multiplex PCR; TCRdb keeps in-frame clones, though not all of them. The sample consists of 100,000 to 150,000 clones, around 82% of them appearing once. Sample: PBMCs. The origin of the receptors is a woman between 40 and 55 years old in good health and CMV-seropositive. Both conserved end residues are part of each CDR3.

J gene: TRBJ2-6
V gene: TRBV23-1
CDR3 protein: CASSQGRSCFGANVLTF

J gene: TRBJ1-2
V gene: TRBV9
CDR3 protein: CASSGTGYGYTF

J gene: TRBJ2-1
V gene: TRBV7-3
CDR3 protein: CASSLRRLAGGTNEQFF

J gene: TRBJ2-3
V gene: TRBV6-1
CDR3 protein: CASSDRTGRDTQYF

J gene: TRBJ2-1
V gene: TRBV15
CDR3 protein: CATSLGTSGRGVEQFF

J gene: TRBJ2-5
V gene: TRBV30
CDR3 protein: CAWRLDAGAETQYF

J gene: TRBJ2-5
V gene: TRBV5-1
CDR3 protein: CASSLVGGRETQYF

J gene: TRBJ2-7
V gene: TRBV15
CDR3 protein: CATSRSHYRFYEQYF

J gene: TRBJ1-4
V gene: TRBV7-9
CDR3 protein: CASSQGRDKKLFF

J gene: TRBJ2-7
V gene: TRBV5-1
CDR3 protein: CASSLRTATYEQYF

J gene: TRBJ1-1
V gene: TRBV9
CDR3 protein: CASSVGAGQGPAFF

J gene: TRBJ2-3
V gene: TRBV10-1
CDR3 protein: CAREDGRTSTDTQYF

J gene: TRBJ2-1
V gene: TRBV28
CDR3 protein: CASSTGTPPAIYNEQFF

J gene: TRBJ2-7
V gene: TRBV5-3
CDR3 protein: CARSLPSFASGRREQYF

J gene: TRBJ1-1
V gene: TRBV25-1
CDR3 protein: CASSATGEGWAFF

J gene: TRBJ2-2
V gene: TRBV5-4
CDR3 protein: CASSFGQGARNEELFF

J gene: TRBJ2-7
V gene: TRBV7-6
CDR3 protein: CASSLGAGAYEQYF

J gene: TRBJ2-2
V gene: TRBV2
CDR3 protein: CASQDRGRENTGELFF

J gene: TRBJ1-5
V gene: TRBV23-1
CDR3 protein: CASSQSWGGDQPQHF

J gene: TRBJ2-1
V gene: TRBV29-1
CDR3 protein: CSGRQGGYNEQFF

J gene: TRBJ1-2
V gene: TRBV6-1
CDR3 protein: CASSERGNYGYTF

J gene: TRBJ2-1
V gene: TRBV13
CDR3 protein: CASSFEGLAGVSEQFF

J gene: TRBJ2-7
V gene: TRBV4-1
CDR3 protein: CASSQDPPGQGPGRQYF

J gene: TRBJ2-7
V gene: TRBV5-6
CDR3 protein: CASSHGQVEFF

J gene: TRBJ2-7
V gene: TRBV2
CDR3 protein: CASRGDRADEQYF

J gene: TRBJ2-7
V gene: TRBV7-9
CDR3 protein: CSSTLTDSYEQYF